Sequencing of this TCR beta chain was carried out in a study of blood T cell repertoires in COVID-19. Trimming pared 3 bases from V and 13 bases from J, leaving 16 bases between. This CDR3 contains 14 residues. The germline V gene encodes CDR1 MGHRA and CDR2 YSYEKL. Clones were sequenced by immunoSEQ multiplex PCR, and TCRdb holds only the in-frame ones, with some missing. Of approximately 82,000 clones listed, approximately 82% were seen once; the top ten hold approximately 33%. The V call is TRBV4-1, the J call TRBJ1-6; D unresolved. The source material was peripheral blood. The TCR was taken from a woman in her 70s with acute or convalescent COVID-19. Here the CDR3 reads CASSQGFGAGPLHF. CDR3 coding DNA: TGCGCCAGCAGCCAGGGGTTCGGAGCGGGTCCCCTCCACTTT.